This T cell receptor beta chain was documented in a study of shared clonotypes between healthy human individuals (dated by TCRdb to about 2020). The study in broad terms: Three men and two women, aged 18 to 49 years, made up the cohort. For each donor, CD4 naive and CD4 memory were each given three plates, CD8 naive was given two plates, and CD8 memory was given one plate. The study deeply sequenced blood TCR repertoires of about 5 healthy adults to estimate repertoire size and the extent of clonotype sharing between individuals. Libraries were prepared and TCR repertoires were sequenced by different laboratories using diverse techniques, in order to increase sequencing depth and limit assay-specific biases. Leukapheresis yielded between about 0.85 and 10 billion PBMCs per donor. What the study reported, not specific to this receptor: Higher generation probabilities were observed for clonotypes shared by all four sorted-subset donors than for non-shared clonotypes. Naive subsets generally had larger estimated clonotype richness than memory subsets. Sampling was restricted to blood, and TCR repertoires in tissue are likely to differ from TCR repertoires in blood. Pairwise subsampling indicated that sequencing depth was expected to affect the degree of clonotype sharing among donors. The small number of donors limited the genetic and exposure-history diversity represented. Rarefaction of sorted-subset datasets indicated incomplete sequencing despite the large sequencing depth. Around 5.4% of naive CD4, roughly 3.6% of naive CD8, around 2.3% of memory CD4, and 0.35% to 0.4% of memory CD8 clonotypes were shared across four donors.

For the CD8 naive samples, CD45RO-negative cells were positively selected for CCR7, yielding a CD45RA+CCR7+ population from which TemRA cells were excluded. The donors were healthy, HIV-negative adults who had no recently reported acute infections or vaccinations. All donors were Caucasian adults living in Nashville, Tennessee, USA. After blood collection by leukapheresis, PBMCs were isolated using Ficoll-Histopaque density gradient centrifugation and then cryopreserved in the vapor phase of liquid nitrogen. Purity and quantity of every magnetically sorted T cell population were checked by analytical flow cytometry. From each sorted fraction, genomic DNA was isolated and quantified by UV absorbance on a Nanodrop 2000c. Reading the germline V gene gives CDR1 SNHLY and CDR2 FYNNEI. V and J are truncated by 5 bases and 6 bases respectively, leaving an intervening sequence of 14 bases. The CDR3 has 13 amino acids, counting the end cysteine and phenylalanine. Only CDR3 DNA is held: 39 bases, read in frame from base 1.

For this clone: Its antigen is currently not known. No per-base quality is available; no much larger clone lies one base away.

Using the deep immunoSEQ assay, multiplex PCR amplified TCR CDR3 regions from genomic DNA. Genomic DNA extracted from each cell subset was distributed evenly over all wells of several immunoSEQ 96-well plates, and each plate served as one replicate. For sorted subsets, each replicate PCR was loaded with around 220 ng genomic DNA, equivalent to 25,000 to 30,000 T cell genomes. The purified libraries were quantified using a Qubit 3.0 fluorometer, sized with a Bioanalyzer 2100, and then quantified again using the KAPA Library Quantification kit. A separate single-read 150-cycle Illumina NextSeq 550 flow cell was used to sequence each immunoSEQ 96-well plate. Regarding the original processing steps: Because only junctional sequences without quality scores were contained in the immunoSEQ output, filtering matching that applied to full-length reads could not be performed. To assign V/J genes and CDR3, sequences were annotated against IMGT germline references using PyIR, a Python wrapper for IgBLAST v1.9. Reads were filtered out if the reads had weak V/J assignments (E-value above 1e-6), no CDR3, stop codons, out-of-frame junctions, or ambiguous translated residues. V3J clonotypes were defined as sequences sharing an identical inferred V gene, J gene, and CDR3 amino acid sequence. Percentage overlap between repertoires was computed as shared unique clonotypes divided by the size of the smaller repertoire. RTK rarefaction, the Chao1 estimator, and Recon v2.1 estimates of unobserved clonotypes were used to assess repertoire richness. OLGA was used to compute generation probabilities for all TCRbeta clonotypes that the gDNA method yielded from a handful of donors. Held by TCRdb, this immuneACCESS table contains in-frame sequences only and omits some clones. Under half of the omission traces to an unresolved V gene where checked; the cause of the rest is unknown. V, J and clone size reflect that table, while D and trimming were determined from the DNA. For this sample the table gives about 2,200,000 clones, of which about 92% were detected only once. 1.5% to 2% of the sample is in the top ten clones.

Sequencing was performed on naive CD8+ T cells from PBMCs. Taken with the paper, the label for cell subset or site translates to: CD45RA+CCR7+. Recombination connected TRBV2 to TRBJ2-7, with the D segment possibly TRBD1 or TRBD2, each aligning over 5 bases. The clonotype comes from a man younger than 30 in good health. Some clones in this sample may be carry-over from other donors' samples. CDR3 reads: CASSYGTGLEQYF. The DNA is as follows: TGTGCCAGCAGTTATGGGACGGGGCTCGAGCAGTACTTC.